These 18 T cell receptor beta chains originate from one sample sequenced in a study of CD8 T cells in Susac syndrome. Roughly 0.45 to 1 ug RNA was reverse transcribed with random hexamers. MiXCR, applied by TCRdb to the immunoSEQ multiplex PCR reads, yields one record per CDR3 protein. This sample has around 140,000 distinct CDR3 sequences, with roughly 76% found just once. The sample taken for sequencing was CD8+ T cells from PBMCs. The receptors come from a human donor with multiple sclerosis.

As regards this clonotype: At one end, the junction sequence differs from germline, possibly due to a read error. This chain uses TRBV27 with TRBJ1-2, with D perhaps matching TRBD1 (5 bases). Germline V CDR1 and CDR2: MNHEY, SMNVEV (reference sequence). The CDR3 runs to 16 residues. CDR3 in DNA: TGTGCCAGCAGTTTATCAGGGGTACTCACTAAATATGGCTACACCTTC. It codes for CASSLSGVLTKYGYTF.

This chain connects TRBV28 to TRBJ1-1; 9 positions agree with TRBD1. The CDR3 length is 13 residues. The germline CDR1 and CDR2 sequences are MDHEN and SYDVKM. V trimming: 2 bases; J trimming: 9 bases; junction bases outside the gene matches: 4. CDR3 DNA: TGTGCCAGCAGTTTAGACAGGGGGACAAAAGCTTTCTTT. As protein: CASSLDRGTKAFF.

The gene calls are TRBV4-1 and TRBJ2-3; 8 nucleotides match TRBD1. Trimming cost V 1 base and J 3 bases; bases outside gene matches: 12. The CDR3 sequence is 18 residues long. Germline CDR1 and CDR2: MGHRA and YSYEKL. CDR3 protein: CASSQVVRGRGMTDTQYF. The CDR3 DNA reads TGCGCCAGCAGCCAAGTCGTCAGGGGGCGTGGGATGACAGATACGCAGTATTTT.

The V and J genes are TRBV25-1 and TRBJ2-5; D is perhaps TRBD2 (5 bases). CDR3 length: 10 residues. The germline V and J ends were trimmed by 8 bases and 5 bases, with 6 bases remaining between them. Germline V gene data show CDR1 as MGHDK and CDR2 as SYGVNS. CDR3 protein: CASRGETQYF. CDR3 sequence (DNA): TGTGCCAGCCGAGGGGAGACCCAGTACTTC.

V gene TRBV5-1 combines with J gene TRBJ2-3; 9 nucleotides match TRBD2. Trimming at V came to 4 bases and at J to 4 bases, leaving 13 bases not matched to a gene. This CDR3 region has 17 residues. Germline-derived CDR1 and CDR2 are SGHRS and YFSETQ. The CDR3 DNA reads TGCGCCAGCAGCCCTAGAGGCAGCGGGGGGTTGGCAGATACGCAGTATTTT. Amino acids: CASSPRGSGGLADTQYF.

As DNA, the CDR3 is TGCAGCGTTTACACCAACTATGGCTACACCTTC. It codes for CSVYTNYGYTF. The chain links TRBV29-1 to TRBJ1-2; D gene unclear. The CDR3 length is 11 residues. V lost 5 bases and J 2 bases, leaving 6 bases between the germline ends. In germline, CDR1 is SQVTM, CDR2 ANQGSEA.

This chain uses TRBV28 with TRBJ1-5, with TRBD1 as a possible D gene (6 bases). Germline V gene data show CDR1 as MDHEN and CDR2 as SYDVKM. The CDR3 contains 15 residues. V lost 2 bases and J lost 6, with 14 bases in between. The CDR3 sequence is CASSLGQGYGQPQHF. In DNA form, the CDR3 reads TGTGCCAGCAGTTTAGGGCAGGGGTACGGTCAGCCCCAGCATTTT. Based on the CDR3 plus reference TRBV28 and TRBJ1-5, the full variable domain is DVKVTQSSRYLVKRTGEKVFLECVQDMDHENMFWYRQDPGLGLRLIYFSYDVKMKEKGDIPEGYSVSREKKERFSLILESASTNQTSMYLCASSLGQGYGQPQHFGDGTRLSIL.

In its sample, this clonotype was seen a few times. The J gene is TRBJ2-1, the V gene TRBV7-6; no firm D call. V was clipped by 1 base and J by 5 bases, with 9 bases between them. The CDR3 sequence is 14 residues long. Germline V gives CDR1 SGHVS, CDR2 FNYEAQ. CDR3 in amino acids: CASSLEGWDNEQFF. For the CDR3, the DNA is TGTGCCAGCAGCTTAGAAGGGTGGGACAATGAGCAGTTCTTC. Drawing the rest from reference TRBV7-6 and TRBJ2-1, the complete variable domain is GAGVSQSPRYKVTKRGQDVALRCDPISGHVSLYWYRQALGQGPEFLTYFNYEAQQDKSGLPNDRFSAERPEGSISTLTIQRTEQRDSAMYRCASSLEGWDNEQFFGPGTRLTVL.

The rearrangement joins TRBV9 to TRBJ2-6; D is unclear. V lost 4 bases, J lost 0 bases, and 17 bases lay in between. Germline CDR1 reads SGDLS; CDR2 reads YYNGEE. The CDR3 consists of 18 residues. The CDR3 DNA is TGTGCCAGCAGCCCCATGACAAGTTTTCTCTCTGGGGCCAACGTCCTGACTTTC. Amino acid sequence: CASSPMTSFLSGANVLTF.

V and J are TRBV7-9 and TRBJ2-7; D is unclear. Trimming removed 8 bases from V and 2 bases from J, with 13 bases in between. Germline CDR1 and CDR2: SEHNR and FQNEAQ (reference sequence). The CDR3 is 13 residues long. CDR3 nucleotide sequence: TGTGCCAGCTCCTTAGACAACCCCTACGAGCAGTACTTC. The encoded protein is CASSLDNPYEQYF.

V usage is TRBV2 and J usage is TRBJ2-4, with D possibly TRBD2 on 5 matching bases. V was pared by 6 bases and J by 1 base, with 13 bases between. The CDR3 spans 15 residues. CDR1 is SNHLY and CDR2 is FYNNEI in the germline V gene. As DNA, the CDR3 is TGTGCCAGCAGGAGGGATCCAAGGGCCAAAAACATTCAGTACTTC. Amino acid sequence: CASRRDPRAKNIQYF.

The chain couples TRBV6-5 to TRBJ1-2, with a tentative D call TRBD1 (6 bases). V dropped 6 bases and J dropped 8 bases, with 25 bases sitting between them. From germline, CDR1 is MNHEY and CDR2 SVGAGI. This CDR3 comprises 16 residues. CDR3 sequence reads: CASRSSRKTGLVGYTF. CDR3 nucleotide sequence: TGTGCCAGCAGATCCTCCAGAAAAACAGGGCTGGTAGGCTACACCTTC.

The V and J genes are TRBV7-2 and TRBJ2-5, with TRBD2 identical over 12 bases. CDR1 and CDR2 from the germline V gene are SGHTA and FQGNSA. J was trimmed by 1 base and V by 3 bases; bases with no gene match: 3. The length of the CDR3 is 16 residues. CDR3 DNA sequence: TGTGCCAGCAGCTTGACTAGCGGGAGTACCCAAGAGACCCAGTACTTC. Its translation is CASSLTSGSTQETQYF.

The chain is built from TRBV3-1 and TRBJ2-1, with D possibly being TRBD1 (5 bases). The ends were cut back, 0 bases at V and 6 bases at J, with 21 bases in the middle. From germline, CDR1 is LGHDT and CDR2 YNNKEL (reference sequence). The CDR3 consists of 18 residues. The CDR3 reads CASSQEVLGSLGVNEQFF. DNA for the CDR3: TGTGCCAGCAGCCAAGAGGTGTTAGGGTCCTTAGGGGTCAATGAGCAGTTCTTC.

The gene calls are TRBV7-9 and TRBJ2-7, with TRBD2 identical over 9 bases. The length of the CDR3 is 15 residues. Germline V gene data show CDR1 as SEHNR and CDR2 as FQNEAQ (reference sequence). Trimming at V came to 2 bases and at J to 4 bases, leaving 6 bases not matched to a gene. CDR3 protein: CASSLRLAGSYEQYV. CDR3 DNA: TGTGCCAGCAGCTTAAGGCTAGCGGGGAGTTACGAGCAGTACGTC.

A note on this clonotype: At one boundary the junction diverges from the germline segment, which might be a read error. The chain couples TRBV18 to TRBJ2-1; D ambiguous. The length of the CDR3 is 17 residues. Per germline, CDR1 KGHSH and CDR2 LQKENI. Written as DNA, the CDR3 is TGTGCCAGCTCACCACGGAATCCGAGTATAGGGTACAATGAGCAGCTCTTC. Translated: CASSPRNPSIGYNEQLF.

This clonotype was recorded once. The chain employs TRBV5-6 and TRBJ1-3; perhaps TRBD1 as D (6 bases). The V and J ends lost 3 bases and 0 bases respectively, with 13 bases between them. Germline V CDR1 and CDR2: SGHDT, YYEEEE. The CDR3 has 16 residues. CDR3 loop: CASSWGTTDSGNTIYF. The CDR3 DNA reads as TGTGCCAGCAGCTGGGGGACAACGGACTCTGGAAACACCATATATTTT. The full variable domain, its missing parts supplied by reference TRBV5-6 and TRBJ1-3, is DAGVTQSPTHLIKTRGQQVTLRCSPKSGHDTVSWYQQALGQGPQFIFQYYEEEERQRGNFPDRFSGHQFPNYSSELNVNALLLGDSALYLCASSWGTTDSGNTIYFGEGSWLTVV.

This clonotype was seen only a few times. This chain uses TRBV11-2 with TRBJ2-3; 12 bases match TRBD2. With V trimmed by 4 bases and J by 5 bases, 1 base remained unmatched. Germline-derived CDR1 and CDR2 are SGHAT and FQNNGV. The CDR3 spans 14 residues. CDR3 bases: TGTGCCAGCAGCTGGGGACTAGCGGGAGATACGCAGTATTTT. Its protein is CASSWGLAGDTQYF.